This is a list of T cell receptor beta chains from one sample in a study of response to subunit inactivated influenza vaccine. Each CDR3 protein is one row after TCRdb ran MiXCR on the RT-PCR reads. The sample has about 650,000 distinct CDR3 sequences, 11% to 15% seen once. The sequences come from PBMCs from blood, collected about 14 days before vaccination. These receptors were obtained from a man over 45 who received an inactivated influenza vaccine. CDR3s include the opening cysteine and the closing phenylalanine or tryptophan. The order of the fields is J gene, D gene, clone size, V gene, CDR3 protein, CDR3 DNA. A D gene is named only where the DNA matches it firmly. Expanded clones are given a class, and other clones once, few, many or no size at all.

TRBJ2-3 - few TRBV7-9 CASSPYRDPDTQYF TGTGCCAGCAGCCCATACCGGGACCCAGATACGCAGTATTTT
TRBJ1-2 - - TRBV2 CASRIAGDLSGYTF TGTGCCAGCAGGATAGCGGGGGACCTTTCCGGCTACACCTTC
TRBJ2-7 - - TRBV5-1 CASSLWFGSSYEQYF TGCGCCAGCAGCTTGTGGTTCGGCAGCTCCTACGAGCAGTACTTC
TRBJ2-7 - few TRBV11-2 CASSFPALKDGDEQYF TGTGCCAGCAGCTTCCCTGCACTGAAGGACGGTGACGAGCAGTACTTC
TRBJ2-7 - - TRBV12-3/TRBV12-4 CASSLSGTGGEQYF TGTGCCAGCAGTTTGTCGGGAACTGGAGGGGAGCAGTACTTC
TRBJ2-7 - many TRBV10-3 CAISEGYEQYF TGTGCCATCAGTGAAGGCTACGAGCAGTACTTC
TRBJ1-5 - - TRBV6-2/TRBV6-3 CASSYGYQPQHF TGTGCCAGCAGTTACGGATATCAGCCCCAGCATTTT
TRBJ1-1 - few TRBV4-2 CASSQGVTNTEAFF TGTGCCAGCAGCCAAGGGGTAACAAACACTGAAGCTTTCTTT
TRBJ2-7 - few TRBV5-1 CASSLGYPYEQYF TGCGCCAGCAGCTTAGGGTATCCCTACGAGCAGTACTTC
TRBJ2-7 - few TRBV21-1 CASSPPAAGQGQSYEQYF TGTGCCAGCAGCCCTCCGGCCGCAGGGCAGGGCCAATCCTACGAGCAGTACTTC
TRBJ2-5 - few TRBV9 CASSVGGNQGTQYF TGTGCCAGCAGCGTAGGAGGAAACCAAGGGACCCAGTACTTC
TRBJ2-5 TRBD2 - TRBV10-3 CAISDPGTSGETQYF TGTGCCATCAGTGATCCCGGGACTAGCGGCGAGACCCAGTACTTC
TRBJ2-5 - - TRBV4-2 CASSLRAGFQETQYF TGTGCCAGCAGCCTTCGGGCCGGCTTCCAAGAGACCCAGTACTTC
TRBJ2-2 TRBD2 - TRBV5-1 CASGPGLAVGELFF TGCGCCAGCGGTCCGGGACTAGCGGTCGGGGAGCTGTTTTTT
TRBJ1-1 - few TRBV12-3/TRBV12-4 CASTDRNTEAFF TGTGCCAGCACCGACAGGAACACTGAAGCTTTCTTT
TRBJ2-5 - few TRBV12-3/TRBV12-4 CASREGPLGWKKETQYF TGTGCCAGCAGGGAAGGGCCGCTTGGCTGGAAGAAAGAGACCCAGTACTTC
TRBJ2-2 - few TRBV20-1 CSARIAGTGELFF TGCAGTGCTAGAATAGCAGGGACCGGGGAGCTGTTTTTT
TRBJ2-7 - - TRBV24-1 CATSDPTTYEQYF TGTGCCACCAGTGATCCTACTACCTACGAGCAGTACTTC
TRBJ2-7 - many TRBV29-1 CSVGEVYEQYF TGCAGCGTTGGAGAGGTCTACGAGCAGTACTTC
TRBJ1-5 - - TRBV20-1 CSASVGGWRQPQHF TGCAGTGCTTCCGTAGGGGGTTGGCGTCAGCCCCAGCATTTT
TRBJ1-5 - - TRBV20-1 CSVWGGINQPQHF TGCAGTGTTTGGGGCGGAATCAATCAGCCCCAGCATTTT
TRBJ2-7 TRBD1 few TRBV5-1 CASSLAGQGPYEQYF TGCGCCAGCAGCTTAGCGGGACAGGGCCCCTACGAGCAGTACTTC
TRBJ2-5 - few TRBV4-2 CASSYGRADRPQETQYF TGTGCCAGCAGCTACGGACGGGCCGACCGGCCTCAAGAGACCCAGTACTTC
TRBJ2-5 TRBD2 few TRBV5-1 CASSFSGNGGETQYF TGCGCCAGCAGCTTTAGCGGGAATGGGGGAGAGACCCAGTACTTC
TRBJ2-1 TRBD1 many TRBV7-2 CASSPRQGASEQFF TGTGCCAGCAGCCCCCGACAGGGGGCCAGCGAGCAGTTCTTC
TRBJ1-1 TRBD1 many TRBV5-1 CASSWGTGGTEAFF TGCGCCAGCAGCTGGGGAACAGGGGGCACTGAAGCTTTCTTT
TRBJ2-3 TRBD2 few TRBV28 CASISSLGLAGGPGDTQYF TGTGCCAGCATTTCCTCGTTGGGACTAGCGGGGGGGCCTGGGGATACGCAGTATTTT
TRBJ2-1 - few TRBV7-6 CASSSPTKSRHNEQFF TGTGCCAGCAGCTCACCGACTAAATCTCGTCACAATGAGCAGTTCTTC
TRBJ2-2 - - TRBV5-1 CASSLARAANTGELFF TGCGCCAGCAGCTTGGCCAGGGCCGCGAACACCGGGGAGCTGTTTTTT
TRBJ2-7 - - TRBV20-1 CSAPRYQDSYEQYF TGCAGTGCTCCCAGGTACCAGGACTCCTACGAGCAGTACTTC
TRBJ2-4 - - TRBV28 CASSFASPKNIQYF TGTGCCAGCAGTTTTGCTAGCCCCAAAAACATTCAGTACTTC
TRBJ2-7 TRBD2 few TRBV7-2 CASSLSGTPYEQYF TGTGCCAGCAGCTTAAGCGGGACCCCCTACGAGCAGTACTTC
TRBJ2-3 TRBD2 - TRBV29-1 CSVEQGGTQYF TGCAGCGTTGAACAGGGAGGGACGCAGTATTTT
TRBJ1-2 - many TRBV6-6 CASSYAPEGYTF TGTGCCAGCAGTTACGCACCAGAGGGATACACCTTC
TRBJ1-1 - many TRBV3-1 CASSRGNTEAFF TGTGCCAGCAGCCGGGGGAACACTGAAGCTTTCTTT
TRBJ2-2 - - TRBV20-1 CSAGNFRGAATGELFF TGCAGTGCCGGCAATTTTCGGGGGGCCGCCACCGGGGAGCTGTTTTTT
TRBJ2-5 - - TRBV7-9 CASSLLYWGLRETQYF TGTGCCAGCAGCTTATTGTATTGGGGCCTGAGGGAGACCCAGTACTTC
TRBJ1-1 - many TRBV12-3/TRBV12-4 CASSLGGGNTEAFF TGTGCCAGCAGCTTAGGCGGGGGGAACACTGAAGCTTTCTTT
TRBJ2-2 - many TRBV9 CASSVESAGELFF TGTGCCAGCAGCGTAGAATCTGCCGGGGAGCTGTTTTTT
TRBJ2-3 - - TRBV5-6 CASSTIVSTDTQYF TGTGCCAGCAGTACAATAGTGAGCACAGATACGCAGTATTTT
TRBJ2-1 TRBD2 few TRBV15 CATSTGLAGGASEQFF TGTGCCACCAGCACGGGACTAGCGGGAGGCGCATCCGAGCAGTTCTTC
TRBJ2-3 TRBD2 few TRBV28 CASSPSLGWSGSSSTDTQYF TGTGCCAGCAGTCCCTCGTTAGGTTGGAGCGGGAGTAGTAGCACAGATACGCAGTATTTT
TRBJ1-5 - - TRBV5-6 CASSTRRDQPQHF TGTGCCAGCAGCACCAGACGCGATCAGCCCCAGCATTTT
TRBJ2-5 - - TRBV7-3 CASSFPGRQETQYF TGTGCCAGCAGCTTTCCGGGACGGCAAGAGACCCAGTACTTC
TRBJ2-7 TRBD2 - TRBV12-3/TRBV12-4 CASSPGLAGVGEQYF TGTGCCAGCAGTCCGGGACTAGCGGGAGTAGGCGAGCAGTACTTC
TRBJ2-7 - - TRBV7-2 CASSLWPRGSSSYEQYF TGTGCCAGCAGTCTTTGGCCTAGGGGCTCCAGCTCCTACGAGCAGTACTTC
TRBJ2-7 TRBD1 - TRBV7-2 CASSLRPPDRISYEQYF TGTGCCAGCAGCTTACGCCCCCCGGACAGGATTAGCTACGAGCAGTACTTC
TRBJ2-1 - many TRBV20-1 CSASATDYNEQFF TGCAGTGCTAGCGCAACAGATTACAATGAGCAGTTCTTC
TRBJ2-7 TRBD1 once TRBV29-1 CSVEGGTGSAYEQYF TGCAGCGTTGAGGGAGGGACAGGGAGCGCCTACGAGCAGTACTTC
TRBJ2-3 TRBD1 few TRBV23-1 CASSRGLWGAQTDTQYF TGCGCCAGCAGTAGGGGGCTTTGGGGCGCCCAGACAGATACGCAGTATTTT
TRBJ2-1 TRBD2 - TRBV4-3 CASSQEGGRDGEQFF TGCGCCAGCAGCCAAGAGGGCGGGAGGGATGGGGAGCAGTTCTTC
TRBJ2-1 - many TRBV19 CASTPTGSYNEQFF TGTGCCAGTACCCCGACTGGCTCCTACAATGAGCAGTTCTTC
TRBJ1-4 - - TRBV21-1 CASSEPVGQENEKLFF TGTGCCAGCAGCGAACCCGTGGGACAGGAAAATGAAAAACTGTTTTTT
TRBJ1-1 TRBD1 - TRBV7-2 CASSSWGQTVAFF TGTGCCAGCAGCTCTTGGGGACAGACGGTAGCTTTCTTT
TRBJ2-3 TRBD2 few TRBV6-2/TRBV6-3 CASSYSNGRTDTQYF TGTGCCAGCAGTTACTCGAACGGGAGGACAGATACGCAGTATTTT
TRBJ2-3 TRBD2 - TRBV7-8 CASSLGGGREGYDTQYF TGTGCCAGCAGCTTAGGCGGGGGGCGGGAGGGCTACGATACGCAGTATTTT
TRBJ2-7 - few TRBV28 CASNPPSGRYEQYF TGTGCCAGCAACCCCCCCAGCGGCCGCTACGAGCAGTACTTC
TRBJ2-1 TRBD1 few TRBV5-1 CASSLDGQGGNEQFF TGCGCCAGCAGCTTAGACGGACAGGGAGGCAATGAGCAGTTCTTC
TRBJ2-5 - - TRBV5-5 CAMGPGLRGLLETQYF TGTGCCATGGGCCCCGGGCTCCGGGGACTTCTCGAGACCCAGTACTTC